A selection of T cell receptor beta chains follows, all from one sample in a study of T cell responses to AZD1222 COVID-19 vaccine. Sequenced by immunoSEQ multiplex PCR; TCRdb stores in-frame clones only, minus some. The data show more than 100,000 clones, about 88% seen once. The material was peripheral blood, obtained on day 0 of AZD1222 vaccination. The receptors stem from an adult in good health. Both conserved end residues are part of each CDR3. The order of the fields is J gene, V gene, clone size, D gene, CDR3 protein, CDR3 DNA. A D gene is named only where the DNA matches it firmly. Some rows have no size entry. The others give once, few or many, or a class for an expanded clone.

TRBJ1-5	TRBV6-1	.	.	CASSDFGDQPQHF	TGTGCCAGCAGTGATTTCGGGGACCAGCCCCAGCATTTT
TRBJ1-5	TRBV28	.	.	CANSRQGKGNQPQHF	TGTGCCAATAGTCGCCAGGGGAAAGGCAATCAGCCCCAGCATTTT
TRBJ1-6	TRBV3-1/TRBV3-2	.	.	CASSQYGADSPLHF	TGTGCCAGCAGCCAGTACGGAGCGGATTCACCCCTCCACTTT
TRBJ2-2	TRBV29-1	.	TRBD2	CSVPRLAGGPTGELFF	TGCAGCGTCCCCCGGCTAGCGGGAGGGCCGACCGGGGAGCTGTTTTTT
TRBJ1-2	TRBV19	once	TRBD1	CASSPTGHDGYTF	TGTGCCAGTAGCCCGACAGGGCATGATGGCTACACCTTC
TRBJ1-5	TRBV12-5	.	.	CASGLGGYQPQHF	TGTGCTAGTGGTTTGGGGGGGTATCAGCCCCAGCATTTT
TRBJ2-7	TRBV5-1	.	.	CASSLGAGVEQYF	TGCGCCAGCAGCTTGGGGGCGGGTGTCGAGCAGTACTTC
TRBJ1-2	TRBV19	.	.	CASSISRRTNYGYTF	TGTGCCAGTAGTATCTCACGCAGGACGAACTATGGCTACACCTTC
TRBJ2-1	TRBV7-2	few	TRBD2	CASSLAFTGGPRFNEQFF	TGTGCCAGCAGCTTAGCGTTTACGGGAGGGCCGAGGTTCAATGAGCAGTTCTTC
TRBJ2-7	TRBV5-1	few	.	CASSLTDRRYEQYF	TGCGCCAGCAGCTTGACCGACAGACGCTACGAGCAGTACTTC
TRBJ1-2	TRBV6-5	.	.	CASTVDQTNYGYTF	TGTGCCAGCACCGTTGACCAGACTAACTATGGCTACACCTTC
TRBJ2-7	TRBV12-2	.	.	CASRSSSGRRYEQYF	TGTGCAAGTCGCTCAAGTAGCGGGAGGAGGTACGAGCAGTACTTC
TRBJ2-2	TRBV9	.	TRBD2	CASTSGTSGLQEAGELFF	TGTGCCAGCACCTCCGGGACTAGCGGGCTCCAGGAGGCCGGGGAGCTGTTTTTT
TRBJ1-6	TRBV10-2	.	TRBD1	CASSDPRQGSSPLHF	TGCGCCAGCAGTGACCCGCGACAGGGAAGTTCACCCCTCCACTTT
TRBJ2-5	TRBV18	.	.	CASSFGTPGRKETQYF	TGTGCCAGCTCATTCGGGACTCCGGGGCGTAAAGAGACCCAGTACTTC
TRBJ1-3	TRBV5-1	.	.	CASSLEGFGNTIYF	TGCGCCAGCAGCCTGGAGGGGTTTGGAAACACCATATATTTT
TRBJ2-1	TRBV5-1	.	TRBD1	CASSWGTGALHNEQFF	TGCGCCAGCAGTTGGGGGACAGGGGCACTACACAATGAGCAGTTCTTC
TRBJ1-2	TRBV9	.	.	CASSVRAGSINYGYTF	TGTGCCAGCAGCGTAAGGGCAGGGAGTATCAACTATGGCTACACCTTC
TRBJ2-3	TRBV7-9	.	.	CASSFIADTQYF	TGTGCCAGCAGCTTTATAGCAGATACGCAGTATTTT
TRBJ1-5	TRBV5-5	few	.	CASSTAPGRNQPQHF	TGTGCCAGCAGCACAGCGCCGGGGCGCAATCAGCCCCAGCATTTT
TRBJ2-1	TRBV5-1	.	.	CASSLAAGSGNEQFF	TGCGCCAGCAGCTTGGCCGCGGGATCAGGCAATGAGCAGTTCTTC
TRBJ2-7	TRBV10-2	once	.	CASNDGRHEQYF	TGCGCCAGCAACGACGGCCGGCACGAGCAGTACTTC
TRBJ2-7	TRBV19	.	.	CASSIDTSDEQYF	TGTGCCAGTAGTATAGATACAAGCGACGAGCAGTACTTC
TRBJ2-3	TRBV5-5	.	.	CASSLDRGQTSTDTQYF	TGTGCCAGCAGCTTGGACCGCGGACAGACTAGCACAGATACGCAGTATTTT
TRBJ2-3	TRBV5-1	.	TRBD1	CASRTGEDTDTQYF	TGCGCCAGCAGGACAGGGGAGGACACAGATACGCAGTATTTT
TRBJ2-7	TRBV29-1	.	TRBD1	CSVAGTGDYEQYF	TGCAGCGTTGCCGGGACAGGGGACTACGAGCAGTACTTC
TRBJ1-2	TRBV3-1/TRBV3-2	.	.	CASLRSSDANYGYTF	TGTGCCAGCCTGCGTTCCTCGGACGCTAACTATGGCTACACCTTC
TRBJ2-1	TRBV11-2	.	TRBD2	CASSSNPGLAGVEQFF	TGTGCCAGCAGCTCCAATCCGGGACTAGCGGGGGTCGAGCAGTTCTTC
TRBJ2-2	TRBV5-1	.	TRBD2	CASSSGLAENTGELFF	TGCGCCAGCAGCTCGGGACTAGCTGAGAACACCGGGGAGCTGTTTTTT
TRBJ2-7	TRBV6-5	.	TRBD2	CASSWTGLAGVDEQYF	TGTGCCAGCAGTTGGACCGGACTAGCGGGAGTAGACGAGCAGTACTTC
TRBJ2-5	TRBV3-1/TRBV3-2	.	.	CASSRVQGKETQYF	TGTGCCAGCAGCCGGGTTCAGGGTAAGGAGACCCAGTACTTC
TRBJ2-1	TRBV14	.	TRBD2	CASSQDGAGGPYNEQFF	TGTGCCAGCAGCCAAGACGGAGCGGGAGGGCCGTACAATGAGCAGTTCTTC
TRBJ1-2	TRBV7-8	.	.	CASSLGGRVYGYTF	TGTGCCAGCAGCTTAGGTGGACGAGTCTATGGCTACACCTTC
TRBJ1-2	TRBV6-5	few	.	CASGRVYGYTF	TGTGCCAGCGGCAGGGTCTATGGCTACACCTTC
TRBJ2-1	TRBV29-1	.	TRBD1	CSGTTGGWNYNEQFF	TGCAGCGGAACGACAGGGGGCTGGAATTACAATGAGCAGTTCTTC
TRBJ2-7	TRBV10-3	.	TRBD1	CATSGGGGYEQYF	TGTGCCACCTCAGGGGGCGGAGGCTACGAGCAGTACTTC
TRBJ1-1	TRBV27	.	.	CASSSVGEAAFF	TGTGCCAGCAGTTCAGTAGGAGAGGCAGCTTTCTTT
TRBJ1-1	TRBV7-8	.	.	CASSLDGTSPGAFF	TGTGCCAGCAGCTTAGATGGGACATCCCCAGGAGCTTTCTTT
TRBJ2-1	TRBV5-1	.	TRBD2	CASTTGGPRSSYNEQFF	TGCGCCAGCACCACGGGGGGACCGCGAAGCTCCTACAATGAGCAGTTCTTC
TRBJ2-7	TRBV27	.	TRBD1	CASGSPGQAYEQYF	TGTGCCAGCGGCAGCCCGGGACAGGCCTACGAGCAGTACTTC
TRBJ1-4	TRBV6-5	few	.	CASGNGFYNEKLFF	TGTGCCAGCGGGAACGGGTTTTATAATGAAAAACTGTTTTTT
TRBJ2-2	TRBV27	once	.	CASSLRGASTGELFF	TGTGCCAGCAGTTTAAGGGGCGCGAGCACCGGGGAGCTGTTTTTT
TRBJ1-1	TRBV11-2	.	.	CASSLAPGGNTEAFF	TGTGCCAGCAGCTTAGCCCCGGGGGGTAACACTGAAGCTTTCTTT
TRBJ1-2	TRBV28	.	.	CASSLVGNYGYTF	TGTGCCAGCAGTTTAGTGGGAAACTATGGCTACACCTTC
TRBJ2-5	TRBV6-5	.	TRBD1	CASSYSAGGGRETQYF	TGTGCCAGCAGTTACTCCGCAGGGGGTGGACGAGAGACCCAGTACTTC
TRBJ2-7	TRBV10-2	medium-sized	TRBD1	CATHSGTGDPEQYF	TGCGCCACTCATTCCGGGACAGGGGATCCCGAGCAGTACTTC
TRBJ1-2	TRBV5-5	.	TRBD1	CASSPHPGQLNYGYTF	TGTGCCAGCAGCCCGCATCCGGGACAGCTCAACTATGGCTACACCTTC
TRBJ2-1	TRBV27	.	TRBD2	CASSSMGSGLATRRFF	TGTGCCAGCAGTTCGATGGGTTCGGGACTAGCGACAAGGAGGTTCTTC
TRBJ2-2	TRBV7-7	.	.	CASSLGRPNTGELFF	TGTGCTAGCAGCTTAGGGCGGCCAAACACCGGGGAGCTGTTTTTT
TRBJ2-1	TRBV27	.	TRBD2	CASSPLAGISSYNEQFF	TGTGCCAGCAGTCCACTAGCGGGGATAAGCTCCTACAATGAGCAGTTCTTC
TRBJ2-1	TRBV3-1/TRBV3-2	.	TRBD2	CASRPGLAGRNEQFF	TGTGCCAGCAGACCGGGACTAGCGGGAAGAAATGAGCAGTTCTTC
TRBJ2-2	TRBV24-1	.	.	CATSRGTGELFF	TGTGCCACCAGTCGGGGGACCGGGGAGCTGTTTTTT
TRBJ2-2	TRBV2	.	.	CASRGLTGELFF	TGTGCCAGCAGGGGGTTGACCGGGGAGCTGTTTTTT
TRBJ2-7	TRBV9	few	TRBD2	CASSVGLAGEGPYEQYF	TGTGCCAGCAGCGTAGGACTAGCGGGAGAAGGTCCCTACGAGCAGTACTTC
TRBJ2-7	TRBV7-2	once	.	CASSLSGSIHEQYF	TGTGCCAGCAGCTTGAGCGGATCAATTCACGAGCAGTACTTC
TRBJ2-3	TRBV5-5	.	.	CASSRGSGVGTDTQYF	TGTGCCAGCAGCCGGGGTTCTGGGGTGGGCACAGATACGCAGTATTTT
TRBJ1-2	TRBV19	.	.	CASSDRDSRGAYGYTF	TGTGCCAGTAGTGACCGGGACTCCCGGGGGGCCTATGGCTACACCTTC
TRBJ2-2	TRBV5-6	.	.	CASSSGYGGLNTGELFF	TGTGCCAGCAGCTCGGGGTATGGGGGTTTAAACACCGGGGAGCTGTTTTTT
TRBJ2-7	TRBV5-1	.	.	CASSFGFTGPAPYEQYF	TGCGCCAGCAGCTTCGGCTTCACAGGTCCGGCACCCTACGAGCAGTACTTC
TRBJ2-2	TRBV5-8	.	TRBD2	CASSWGGTGELFF	TGTGCCAGCAGCTGGGGGGGCACCGGGGAGCTGTTTTTT